This TCR beta chain was obtained from a study of radiotherapy plus CTLA-4 blockade in lung cancer. Study details: The study recorded objective responses in 15% to 20% of patients and disease control in 25% to 35%.

The assay was immunoSEQ multiplex PCR, and TCRdb's table has in-frame clones only and misses some. Here the sample spans tens of thousands of clones, 81% being singletons. The CDR3 has 11 residues. From germline, CDR1 is SNHLY and CDR2 FYNNEI. Trimming cost V 7 bases and J 5 bases, with 8 bases left between them. The TCR sequence derives from a human donor with non-small cell lung cancer that progressed on radiotherapy plus ipilimumab. The rearrangement joins TRBV2 to TRBJ1-2, with no clear D. Sequenced material: peripheral blood, taken from a patient treated with radiotherapy plus ipilimumab. The CDR3, as DNA: TGTGCCAGCAACGAGGATTATGGCTACACCTTC. Its translation is CASNEDYGYTF.